Listed here are 23 T cell receptor beta chains from one sample, sequenced in a study of T cells after yellow fever vaccination. Each CDR3 protein is one row after TCRdb ran MiXCR on the 5' RACE reads. The sample lists about 58,000 distinct CDR3 sequences, 4.5% to 6% occurring once. The starting material was PBMCs, either bulk or a sorted T-cell subset (CD4+, CD8+, memory, or dextramer-sorted; not recorded which), obtained on the day of the yellow fever booster vaccination. These receptors were taken from a man between 18 and 29 years old who received the YFV17D yellow fever vaccine.

In its sample, this clonotype was seen many times. The rearrangement joins TRBV6-1 to TRBJ1-1, with unresolved D. The CDR3 covers 13 residues. Per the germline V gene, CDR1 is MNHNS and CDR2 is SASEGT. Trimming cost V 2 bases and J 3 bases, with 7 bases left between them. CDR3 residues: CASSELVHTEAFF. For the CDR3, the DNA is TGTGCCAGCAGTGAACTAGTGCACACTGAAGCTTTCTTT.

The rearrangement links TRBV3-1 to TRBJ1-1; no clear D. This CDR3 has 15 residues. V was pared by 1 base and J by 5 bases, with 14 bases between. CDR1 LGHDT and CDR2 YNNKEL come from the germline V gene (reference sequence). The DNA for the CDR3 is TGTGCCAGCAGCCAAGCCTTGGCGGGAGGGACTGAAGCTTTCTTT. Amino acid sequence: CASSQALAGGTEAFF.

This clonotype occurred many times. This chain joins TRBV6-4 and TRBJ1-6; D is undetermined. This CDR3 is built from 14 residues. The V gene lost 2 bases and the J gene lost 7 bases, with 9 bases spanning the gap. The germline V gene has CDR1 MRHNA and CDR2 SNTAGT. The CDR3 region has the DNA TGTGCCAGCAGTGACCCGAGAAAGAATTCACCCCTCCACTTT. Its translation: CASSDPRKNSPLHF.

Only a few counts were recorded for this clonotype. The gene calls are TRBV7-9 and TRBJ2-7; no clear D. The ends were cut back, 3 bases at V and 4 bases at J, with 7 bases in the middle. Germline CDR1 reads SEHNR; CDR2 reads FQNEAQ (reference sequence). The CDR3 loop spans 12 amino acids. CDR3 amino acids: CASSLGFYEQYF. Written as DNA, the CDR3 is TGTGCCAGCAGCTTGGGCTTTTACGAGCAGTACTTC. Looking up the rest from reference TRBV7-9 and TRBJ2-7 gives the full variable domain: DTGVSQNPRHKITKRGQNVTFRCDPISEHNRLYWYRQTLGQGPEFLTYFQNEAQLEKSRLLSDRFSAERPKGSFSTLEIQRTEQGDSAMYLCASSLGFYEQYFGPGTRLTVT.

The table lists this clonotype with a few counts. The chain recombines TRBV25-1 with TRBJ2-1, with 7 bases fitting TRBD2. After removal of 4 bases from V and 6 bases from J, the junction contained 3 bases not matched to a gene. Germline V gives CDR1 MGHDK, CDR2 SYGVNS. The CDR3 contains 13 residues. In DNA, the CDR3 is TGTGCCAGCAGTGCCGGGAGGATCAATGAGCAGTTCTTC. It translates to CASSAGRINEQFF.

This clonotype was seen ten or more times. The chain carries TRBV6-5 and TRBJ2-2; TRBD2 might be the D (6 bases). CDR1 is MNHEY, CDR2 SVGAGI, per germline. The CDR3 runs to 19 residues. Trimming removed 4 bases at V and 0 bases at J, with 21 bases between. The CDR3 region has the DNA TGTGCCAGCAGTTTGAGGGACTTCTCGACGTTCGCGAACACCGGGGAGCTGTTTTTT. Amino acids: CASSLRDFSTFANTGELFF.

The chain has TRBV5-1 and TRBJ2-5; 7 bases are a match to TRBD2. The CDR3 runs 14 residues. The V segment lost 1 base and the J segment 3 bases; nucleotides outside the gene matches: 3. Germline CDR1 and CDR2: SGHRS and YFSETQ. The CDR3 is CASSLTSVEETQYF. CDR3 nucleotides: TGCGCCAGCAGCTTGACTAGCGTGGAAGAGACCCAGTACTTC. Full variable domain (remainder filled in from reference TRBV5-1 and TRBJ2-5): KAGVTQTPRYLIKTRGQQVTLSCSPISGHRSVSWYQQTPGQGLQFLFEYFSETQRNKGNFPGRFSGRQFSNSRSEMNVSTLELGDSALYLCASSLTSVEETQYFGPGTRLLVL.

The chain uses TRBV18 and TRBJ1-6; perhaps TRBD1 as D (5 bases). Trimming cost V 3 bases and J 7 bases, with 10 bases left between them. Germline assignment: CDR1 KGHSH and CDR2 LQKENI. This CDR3 contains 14 residues. The CDR3 loop is CASSPEGSNSPLHF. CDR3 in DNA: TGTGCCAGCTCACCTGAGGGGTCGAATTCACCCCTCCACTTT.

This clonotype has just a few counts. The V call is TRBV2, the J call TRBJ1-2; possible D gene TRBD1, 5 bases. Trimming removed 8 bases at V and 6 bases at J, with 10 bases between. From germline, CDR1 is SNHLY and CDR2 FYNNEI. This CDR3 region has 11 residues. The CDR3 DNA reads as TGTGCCAGCGTTCCAGGGAATGGCTACACCTTC. Its translation: CASVPGNGYTF.

This clonotype was found many times. The chain employs TRBV5-1 and TRBJ2-7; 9 nucleotides agree with TRBD1. J was trimmed by 4 bases and V by 3 bases; bases with no gene match: 2. The CDR3 extends over 13 amino acids. CDR1 is SGHRS, CDR2 YFSETQ, per germline. CDR3 DNA sequence: TGCGCCAGCAGCTCCGGGACAGGGTACGAGCAGTACTTC. It specifies CASSSGTGYEQYF.

There are a few counts of this clonotype. This rearrangement joins TRBV11-2 to TRBJ2-3, with D maybe TRBD1 (6 bases). This CDR3 has 15 amino acids. The germline V gene encodes CDR1 SGHAT and CDR2 FQNNGV. The V and J ends lost 0 bases and 2 bases respectively, with 9 bases between them. CDR3 sequence: CASSLDGTPTDTQYF. The CDR3 DNA reads as TGTGCCAGCAGCTTAGACGGGACACCCACAGATACGCAGTATTTT.

Ten or more counts support this clonotype. The gene calls are TRBV4-2 and TRBJ1-1; D not resolved. Trimming pared 6 bases from V and 6 bases from J, leaving 14 bases between. This CDR3 comprises 13 residues. Germline V gene data show CDR1 as LGHNA and CDR2 as YNFKEQ. The CDR3 here is CASSHLYDSEAFF. CDR3 coding DNA: TGTGCCAGCAGTCATCTTTACGACTCTGAAGCTTTCTTT.

This clonotype was found many times. The chain carries TRBV6-5 and TRBJ2-1; 10 positions match TRBD2. CDR1 and CDR2 (germline): MNHEY, SVGAGI. V shed 5 bases, J shed 7 bases, and the junction held 11 bases outside the gene matches. This CDR3 is 16 amino acids long. CDR3 in amino acids: CASSSGGGMFVNEQFF. The CDR3 nucleotides are TGTGCCAGCAGTAGCGGGGGGGGTATGTTTGTAAATGAGCAGTTCTTC.

This clonotype was recorded a few times. The chain is built from TRBV13 and TRBJ2-1; 11 positions match TRBD2. The V gene's germline CDR1 is PRHDT and CDR2 FYEKMQ (reference sequence). J was trimmed by 8 bases and V by 5 bases; bases with no gene match: 8. There are 15 residues in the CDR3. The CDR3 DNA reads TGTGCCAGCAGCGCCGGGACTAGCGGCTCGGATGAGCAGTTCTTC. Its translation: CASSAGTSGSDEQFF.

The rearrangement links TRBV5-1 to TRBJ2-7; possible D gene TRBD1, 5 bases. The CDR3 has 15 amino acids. Germline lookup yields CDR1 SGHRS and CDR2 YFSETQ. V gave up 0 bases and J gave up 3 bases, with 13 bases separating them. The CDR3 coding sequence is TGCGCCAGCAGCTTGGACCAGGGTATTTTCTACGAGCAGTACTTC. This codes for CASSLDQGIFYEQYF.

This clonotype was observed many times. Here the CDR3 DNA reads TGCGCCAGCAGCCAAGATCTCCCAGGGGGCGACTATGGCTACACCTTC. It translates to CASSQDLPGGDYGYTF. The rearrangement uses TRBV4-3 and TRBJ1-2; TRBD1 matches 8 bases. Germline V gene sequence: CDR1 LGHNA, CDR2 YSLEER. Trimming took 0 bases from V and 3 from J; bases not matched to a gene: 6. The CDR3 runs 16 residues.

In this sample, this clonotype turned up a few times. The J gene is TRBJ2-1, the V gene TRBV4-1, with no clear D. Germline values: CDR1 MGHRA, CDR2 YSYEKL. This CDR3 has 17 residues. V was clipped by 2 bases and J by 0 bases, with 14 bases between them. The CDR3 protein is CASSQPLGTGSYNEQFF. CDR3 coding DNA: TGCGCCAGCAGCCAACCGCTAGGAACGGGCTCCTACAATGAGCAGTTCTTC.

In its sample, this clonotype was seen many times. The chain is built from TRBV7-3 and TRBJ2-1, with 12 bases lining up with TRBD2. Losses at the gene ends were 4 bases for V and 7 bases for J; bases not matched to a gene: 5. The CDR3 totals 15 residues. Germline V lookup: CDR1 SGHTA, CDR2 FQGTGA. The CDR3 DNA reads TGTGCCAGCAGCTATCTAGCGGGGGGGTTAAATGAGCAGTTCTTC. It translates to CASSYLAGGLNEQFF.

This clonotype has ten or more counts. This rearrangement joins TRBV5-5 to TRBJ1-1; no clear D. The V end was cut by 4 bases, the J end by 11 bases, with 18 bases between. Germline V lookup: CDR1 SGHKS, CDR2 YYEKEE (reference sequence). This CDR3 comprises 13 residues. CDR3 DNA sequence: TGTGCCAGCAGCGTCGTCGAGCTGTCAGTCGCTTTCTTT. Translation: CASSVVELSVAFF. Full variable domain (missing parts from reference TRBV5-5 and TRBJ1-1): DAGVTQSPTHLIKTRGQQVTLRCSPISGHKSVSWYQQVLGQGPQFIFQYYEKEERGRGNFPDRFSARQFPNYSSELNVNALLLGDSALYLCASSVVELSVAFFGQGTRLTVV.

This clonotype was counted many times. The V and J genes are TRBV12-3 or TRBV12-4 and TRBJ2-7; 9 bases line up with TRBD1. The CDR3 sequence is 19 residues long. V lost 6 bases and J lost 2; bases outside the gene matches: 20. CDR3 in amino acids: CASSLRGQGSGWTAYEQYF. The CDR3 DNA is TGTGCCAGCAGCCTTCGGGGACAGGGATCTGGTTGGACGGCCTACGAGCAGTACTTC.

This clonotype was picked up a small number of times. The chain has TRBV4-1 and TRBJ2-1; 8 bases map to TRBD2. CDR1 is MGHRA and CDR2 is YSYEKL in the germline V gene. The J segment lost 2 bases and the V segment lost 4 bases, leaving 13 bases of the junction unmatched. This CDR3 comprises 18 residues. CDR3 nucleotide sequence: TGCGCCAGCAGCCCCCCAGGGAGGAGCGGGGGTCCCTACAATGAGCAGTTCTTC. This codes for CASSPPGRSGGPYNEQFF.

This clonotype was seen many times. V is TRBV7-3 and J is TRBJ2-7, with TRBD2 as a possible D gene (6 bases). Trimming removed 2 bases at V and 3 bases at J, with 8 bases between. The V gene's germline CDR1 is SGHTA and CDR2 FQGTGA. This CDR3 contains 13 residues. CDR3 in amino acids: CASSLAGGYEQYV. CDR3 in DNA: TGTGCCAGCAGCTTAGCCGGGGGCTACGAGCAGTACGTC.

This clonotype was picked up a small number of times. CDR3 protein: CASSPRTGSYEQYV. CDR3 sequence (DNA): TGCGCCAGCAGTCCCCGGACAGGCTCCTACGAGCAGTACGTC. The chain combines TRBV23-1 with TRBJ2-7, with 7 bases lining up with TRBD1. TRBV23-1 is designated an ORF whose function remains uncertain. V lost 4 bases and J lost 0; bases outside the gene matches: 3. CDR3 length equals 14 residues.